The sequence of this T cell receptor (beta chain) was determined in a study of blood T cell repertoires in COVID-19. Whole-study context: Sites across the United States, Italy and Spain contributed samples from acute and convalescent COVID-19. Sample material is recorded as cDNA or gDNA derived from T cells, B-cell-depleted T cells, or PBMCs.

This table comes from immunoSEQ multiplex PCR, and its TCRdb copy is limited to in-frame clones, with some not included. The sample holds 190,000 or so clones, around 90% seen once. Trimming took 9 bases from V and 2 from J; bases not matched to a gene: 9. This CDR3 region has 14 residues. The germline V gene encodes CDR1 LNHDA and CDR2 SQIVND (reference sequence). Sequenced sample: peripheral blood. This receptor was identified in a man aged 40-55 years with acute or convalescent COVID-19. This chain joins TRBV19 and TRBJ1-2; the match to TRBD1 covers 7 bases. CDR3 in amino acids: CASAGTVPNYGYTF. CDR3 nucleotide sequence: TGTGCCAGCGCTGGGACAGTCCCAAACTATGGCTACACCTTC. Based on the CDR3 plus reference TRBV19 and TRBJ1-2, the full variable domain is DGGITQSPKYLFRKEGQNVTLSCEQNLNHDAMYWYRQDPGQGLRLIYYSQIVNDFQKGDIAEGYSVSREKKESFPLTVTSAQKNPTAFYLCASAGTVPNYGYTFGSGTRLTVV.